This T cell receptor beta chain was identified in a study of blood T cell repertoires in COVID-19. The CDR3 has 17 amino acids. V lost 0 bases, J lost 2 bases, and 5 bases stayed unmatched. Germline V lookup: CDR1 SGDLS, CDR2 YYNGEE. Original methodology: Using reference gene primer amplification, nucleated cell counts were estimated. The method was immunoSEQ multiplex PCR; TCRdb's version includes in-frame clones alone and lacks a portion of them. That table furnishes V, J and clone size, whereas the DNA furnished D and trimming. The sample carries just under 300,000 clones, around nine tenths recorded once.

This receptor was obtained from a man between 65 and 85 years old with acute or convalescent COVID-19. The V call is TRBV9, the J call TRBJ1-3; 10 bases agree with TRBD1. The sample consisted of peripheral blood. CDR3 region: CASSVGEGQGTGNTIYF. Written as DNA, the CDR3 is TGTGCCAGCAGCGTAGGGGAGGGACAGGGGACTGGAAACACCATATATTTT.